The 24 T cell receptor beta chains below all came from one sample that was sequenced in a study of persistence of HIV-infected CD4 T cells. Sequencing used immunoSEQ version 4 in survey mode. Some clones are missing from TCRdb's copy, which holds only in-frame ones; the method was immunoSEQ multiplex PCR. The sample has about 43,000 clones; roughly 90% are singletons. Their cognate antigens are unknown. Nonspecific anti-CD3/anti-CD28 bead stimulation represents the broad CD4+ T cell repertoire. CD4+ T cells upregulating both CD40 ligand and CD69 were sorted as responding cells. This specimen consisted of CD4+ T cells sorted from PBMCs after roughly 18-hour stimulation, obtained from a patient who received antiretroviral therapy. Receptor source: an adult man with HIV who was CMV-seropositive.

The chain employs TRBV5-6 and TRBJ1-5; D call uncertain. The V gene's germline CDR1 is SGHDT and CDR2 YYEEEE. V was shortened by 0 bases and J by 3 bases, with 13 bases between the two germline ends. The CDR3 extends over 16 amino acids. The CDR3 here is CASSLGARVNNQPQHF. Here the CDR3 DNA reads TGTGCCAGCAGCTTGGGAGCAAGGGTGAACAATCAGCCCCAGCATTTT.

CDR3 sequence (DNA): TGTGCCAGCTCACCCCCGGGGACCGGCGGGAGCTACGAGCAGTACTTC. It specifies CASSPPGTGGSYEQYF. The chain combines TRBV18 with TRBJ2-7; 7 bases agree with TRBD2. Looked up from germline, CDR1 is KGHSH and CDR2 is LQKENI. The CDR3 spans 16 residues. V shed 3 bases, J shed 3 bases, and the junction held 11 bases outside the gene matches.

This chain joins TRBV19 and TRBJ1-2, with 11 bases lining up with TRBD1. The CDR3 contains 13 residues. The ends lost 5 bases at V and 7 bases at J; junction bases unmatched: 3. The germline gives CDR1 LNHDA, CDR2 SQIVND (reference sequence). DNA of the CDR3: TGTGCCAGTAGTCTGGACAGGGGGCTTGGCTACACCTTC. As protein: CASSLDRGLGYTF. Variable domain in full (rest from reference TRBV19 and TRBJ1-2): DGGITQSPKYLFRKEGQNVTLSCEQNLNHDAMYWYRQDPGQGLRLIYYSQIVNDFQKGDIAEGYSVSREKKESFPLTVTSAQKNPTAFYLCASSLDRGLGYTFGSGTRLTVV.

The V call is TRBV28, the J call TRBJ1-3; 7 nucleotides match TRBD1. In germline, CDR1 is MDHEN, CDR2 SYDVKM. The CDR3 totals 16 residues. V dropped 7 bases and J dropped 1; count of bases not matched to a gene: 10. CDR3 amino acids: CASNSLGRGSGNTIYF. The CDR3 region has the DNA TGTGCCAGCAATTCACTGGGCAGGGGGTCTGGAAACACCATATATTTT.

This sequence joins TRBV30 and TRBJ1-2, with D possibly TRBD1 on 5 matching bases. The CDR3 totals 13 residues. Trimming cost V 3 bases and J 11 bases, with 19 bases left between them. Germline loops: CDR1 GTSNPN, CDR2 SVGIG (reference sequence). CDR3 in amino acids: CAWSPRQGIGYTF. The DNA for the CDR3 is TGTGCCTGGAGCCCTCGGCAGGGAATAGGTTACACCTTC.

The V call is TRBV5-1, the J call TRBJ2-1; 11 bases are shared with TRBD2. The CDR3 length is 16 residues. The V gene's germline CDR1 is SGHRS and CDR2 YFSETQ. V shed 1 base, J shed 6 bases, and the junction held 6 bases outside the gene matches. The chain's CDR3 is CASSLSSGGAINEQFF. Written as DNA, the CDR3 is TGCGCCAGCAGCTTGAGTAGCGGGGGGGCGATCAATGAGCAGTTCTTC.

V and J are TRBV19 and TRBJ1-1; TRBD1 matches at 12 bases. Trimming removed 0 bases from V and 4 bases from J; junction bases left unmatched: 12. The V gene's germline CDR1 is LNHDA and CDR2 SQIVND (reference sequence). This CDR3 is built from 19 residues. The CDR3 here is CASSIDGGQGALSGTEAFF. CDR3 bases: TGTGCCAGTAGTATAGACGGGGGACAGGGGGCATTGAGTGGCACTGAAGCTTTCTTT.

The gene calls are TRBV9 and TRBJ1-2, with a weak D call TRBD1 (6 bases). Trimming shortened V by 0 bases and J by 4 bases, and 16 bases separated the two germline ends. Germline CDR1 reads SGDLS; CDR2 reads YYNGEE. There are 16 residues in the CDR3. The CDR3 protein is CASSVDATGSSYGYTF. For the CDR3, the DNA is TGTGCCAGCAGCGTAGATGCGACAGGTTCGTCCTATGGCTACACCTTC.

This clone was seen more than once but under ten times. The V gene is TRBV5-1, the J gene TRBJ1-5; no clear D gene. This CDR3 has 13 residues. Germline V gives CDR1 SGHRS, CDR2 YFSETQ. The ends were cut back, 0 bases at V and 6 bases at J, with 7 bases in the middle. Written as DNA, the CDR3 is TGCGCCAGCAGCTTGGCCGAGGGTCAGCCCCAGCATTTT. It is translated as CASSLAEGQPQHF.

The CDR3 spells CASSSGQWTPLHF. CDR3 nucleotides: TGTGCCAGCAGTTCGGGACAGTGGACACCCCTCCACTTT. This chain joins TRBV27 and TRBJ1-6, with 7 nucleotides matching TRBD1. The CDR3 sequence is 13 residues long. Germline trimming cut 4 bases from V and 11 bases from J; bases unmatched to any gene: 5. Germline CDR1 reads MNHEY; CDR2 reads SMNVEV (reference sequence).

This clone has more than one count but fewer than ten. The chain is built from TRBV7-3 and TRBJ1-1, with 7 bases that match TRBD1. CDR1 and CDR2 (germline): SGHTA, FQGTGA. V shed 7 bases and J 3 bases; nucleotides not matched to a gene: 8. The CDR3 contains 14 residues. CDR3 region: CASTRTGEDTEAFF. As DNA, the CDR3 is TGTGCCAGCACCCGGACAGGAGAGGACACTGAAGCTTTCTTT.

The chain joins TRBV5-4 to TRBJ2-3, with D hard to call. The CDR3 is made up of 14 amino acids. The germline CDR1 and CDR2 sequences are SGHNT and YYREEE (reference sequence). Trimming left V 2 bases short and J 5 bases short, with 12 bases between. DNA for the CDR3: TGTGCCAGCAGCTTAGGATCGTCTGGAGATACGCAGTATTTT. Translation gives CASSLGSSGDTQYF.

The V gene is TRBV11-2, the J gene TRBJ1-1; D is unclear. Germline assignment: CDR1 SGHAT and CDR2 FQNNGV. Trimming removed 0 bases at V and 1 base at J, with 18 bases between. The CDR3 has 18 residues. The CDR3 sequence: CASSLEGSRSRGNTEAFF. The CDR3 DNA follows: TGTGCCAGCAGCTTAGAAGGTTCTCGGAGTAGAGGGAACACTGAAGCTTTCTTT.

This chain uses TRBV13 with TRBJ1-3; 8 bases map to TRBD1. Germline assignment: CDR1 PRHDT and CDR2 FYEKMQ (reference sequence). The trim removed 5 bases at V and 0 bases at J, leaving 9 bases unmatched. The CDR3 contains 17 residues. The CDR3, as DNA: TGTGCCAGCAGCACCCGGGACAGGCTGAGCTCTGGAAACACCATATATTTT. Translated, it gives CASSTRDRLSSGNTIYF.

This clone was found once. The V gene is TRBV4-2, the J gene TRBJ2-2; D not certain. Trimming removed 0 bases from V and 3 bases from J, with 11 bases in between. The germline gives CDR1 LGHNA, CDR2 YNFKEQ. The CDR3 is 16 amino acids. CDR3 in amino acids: CASSQDSATHTGELFF. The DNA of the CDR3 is TGTGCCAGCAGCCAAGATTCGGCTACTCACACCGGGGAGCTGTTTTTT.

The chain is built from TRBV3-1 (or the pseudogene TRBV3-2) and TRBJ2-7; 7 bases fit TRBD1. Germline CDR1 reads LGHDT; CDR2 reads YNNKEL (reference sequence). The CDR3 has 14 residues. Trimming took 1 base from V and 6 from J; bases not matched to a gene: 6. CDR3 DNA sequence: TGTGCCAGCAGCCAAGGACAGGGTAATAGCGAGCAGTACTTC. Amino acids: CASSQGQGNSEQYF.

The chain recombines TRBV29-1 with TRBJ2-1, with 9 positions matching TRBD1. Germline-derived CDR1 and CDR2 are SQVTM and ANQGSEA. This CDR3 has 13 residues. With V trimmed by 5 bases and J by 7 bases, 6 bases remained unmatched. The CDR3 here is CSVRGTGLNEQFF. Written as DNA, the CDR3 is TGCAGCGTTAGGGGGACAGGGTTAAATGAGCAGTTCTTC.

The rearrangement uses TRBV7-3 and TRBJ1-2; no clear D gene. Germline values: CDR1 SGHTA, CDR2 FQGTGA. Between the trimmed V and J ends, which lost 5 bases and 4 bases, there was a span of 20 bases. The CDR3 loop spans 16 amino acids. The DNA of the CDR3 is TGTGCCAGCAGCGCGGATGGAGGGCAGGCCATCTATGGCTACACCTTC. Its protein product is CASSADGGQAIYGYTF.

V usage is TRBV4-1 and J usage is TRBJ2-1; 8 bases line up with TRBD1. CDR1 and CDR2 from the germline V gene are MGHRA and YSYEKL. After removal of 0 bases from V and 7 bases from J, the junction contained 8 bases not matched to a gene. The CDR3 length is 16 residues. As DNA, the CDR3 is TGCGCCAGCAGCCAAGAAGTATCGGACAGGGTAAATGAGCAGTTCTTC. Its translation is CASSQEVSDRVNEQFF.

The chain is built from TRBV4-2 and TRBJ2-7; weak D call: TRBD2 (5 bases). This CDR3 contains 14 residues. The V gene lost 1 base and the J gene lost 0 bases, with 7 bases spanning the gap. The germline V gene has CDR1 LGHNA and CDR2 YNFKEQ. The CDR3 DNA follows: TGTGCCAGCAGCCAAGGAGAGGGCTCCTACGAGCAGTACTTC. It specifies CASSQGEGSYEQYF.

CDR3 sequence reads: CASSQDSYTGELFF. The CDR3 DNA reads as TGTGCCAGCAGCCAGGACTCTTACACCGGGGAGCTGTTTTTT. The chain employs TRBV28 and TRBJ2-2; TRBD2 is a possible D gene (5 bases). The ends were cut back, 6 bases at V and 3 bases at J, with 11 bases in the middle. Germline V gene sequence: CDR1 MDHEN, CDR2 SYDVKM. The CDR3 loop spans 14 amino acids. Full variable domain (missing parts from reference TRBV28 and TRBJ2-2): DVKVTQSSRYLVKRTGEKVFLECVQDMDHENMFWYRQDPGLGLRLIYFSYDVKMKEKGDIPEGYSVSREKKERFSLILESASTNQTSMYLCASSQDSYTGELFFGEGSRLTVL.

The CDR3 DNA reads as TGTGCCAGCAGCCAAGAAGGTCTGCCAAAGCAGTACTTC. Its protein product is CASSQEGLPKQYF. The chain combines TRBV3-1 (or the pseudogene TRBV3-2) with TRBJ2-7, with D uncertain. Germline CDR1 reads LGHDT; CDR2 reads YNNKEL (reference sequence). The CDR3 is 13 residues long. V was clipped by 0 bases and J by 8 bases, with 11 bases between them.

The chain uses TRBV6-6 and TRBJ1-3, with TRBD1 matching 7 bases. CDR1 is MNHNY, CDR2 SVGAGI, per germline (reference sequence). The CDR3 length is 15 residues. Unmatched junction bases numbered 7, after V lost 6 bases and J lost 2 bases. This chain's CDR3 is CASSPYTGAGNTIYF. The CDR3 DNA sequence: TGTGCCAGCAGCCCCTATACAGGGGCTGGAAACACCATATATTTT.

The CDR3 is CASSLDLTGANVLTF. The DNA for the CDR3 is TGTGCCAGCAGCTTAGATCTAACTGGGGCCAACGTCCTGACTTTC. The chain recombines TRBV7-2 with TRBJ2-6, with D unclear. The CDR3 spans 15 residues. V lost 1 base to trimming and J lost 2 bases, with 6 bases between them. CDR1 is SGHTA and CDR2 is FQGNSA in the germline V gene.